The 6 T cell receptor beta chains below were found in one sample sequenced in a study of Ad26.COV2.S vaccination and SARS-CoV-2 variants. TCRdb's copy holds only in-frame clones and misses some; the assay was immunoSEQ multiplex PCR. The data contain fewer than 400,000 clones, around nine tenths of them singletons. Described treatment: some 19 received Ad26.COV2.S at low or high dose, single or two shots; about five received placebo; per-sample allocation not given. The study sampled participants on day 63 after the first vaccine or placebo injection. The sample here was peripheral blood, taken in a trial of Ad26.COV2.S vaccine versus placebo. The origin of the receptors is a person between 18 and 65 years old who received the Ad26.COV2.S COVID-19 vaccine or a placebo.

This chain links TRBV19 with TRBJ1-1; D is possibly TRBD1 (5 bases). This CDR3 contains 15 residues. Trimming left V 3 bases short and J 0 bases short, with 11 bases between. The germline V gene has CDR1 LNHDA and CDR2 SQIVND (reference sequence). Written as DNA, the CDR3 is TGTGCCAGTAGTATCGTGTCGGGGGTGAACACTGAAGCTTTCTTT. This encodes CASSIVSGVNTEAFF.

Only one count was recorded for this clone. The chain has TRBV5-5 and TRBJ2-5; D ambiguous. V was pared by 4 bases and J by 4 bases, with 8 bases between. This CDR3 is built from 12 residues. Germline CDR1 is SGHKS and CDR2 is YYEKEE (reference sequence). CDR3 loop: CASSNSRETQYF. Here the CDR3 DNA reads TGTGCCAGCAGCAACTCGAGAGAGACCCAGTACTTC.

This clone showed up just once. J is TRBJ1-2 and V is TRBV6-5; D unclear. The germline gives CDR1 MNHEY, CDR2 SVGAGI. Between the trimmed V and J ends, which lost 6 bases and 4 bases, there was a span of 12 bases. The CDR3 is 13 residues long. CDR3 in amino acids: CASSRAGLYGYTF. CDR3 DNA: TGTGCCAGCAGCCGGGCCGGACTCTATGGCTACACCTTC.

J is TRBJ2-7 and V is TRBV11-2; weak D call: TRBD2 (5 bases). Germline V lookup: CDR1 SGHAT, CDR2 FQNNGV. Trimming removed 2 bases from V and 0 bases from J, with 17 bases in between. There are 17 residues in the CDR3. As DNA, the CDR3 is TGTGCCAGCAGCTTACTAAGAGGGCGACAAAGCTCCTACGAGCAGTACTTC. Translating it yields CASSLLRGRQSSYEQYF.

To note about this clone: The identical CDR3 is also encoded by other nucleotide sequences in the sample. The chain couples TRBV2 to TRBJ2-3; D may be TRBD2 (6 bases). Trimming cost V 4 bases and J 1 base, with 9 bases left between them. Germline CDR1 reads SNHLY; CDR2 reads FYNNEI. This CDR3 comprises 14 residues. The CDR3 spells CASSVTGGTDTQYF. CDR3 DNA: TGTGCCAGCAGTGTGACGGGGGGCACAGATACGCAGTATTTT.

The V call is TRBV18, the J call TRBJ2-3; 7 bases are a match to TRBD1. Trimming cost V 4 bases and J 3 bases; bases outside gene matches: 7. This CDR3 is 15 amino acids long. Germline CDR1 reads KGHSH; CDR2 reads LQKENI. In DNA, the CDR3 is TGTGCCAGCTCACAGTGGACAGGCGGGACAGATACGCAGTATTTT. As protein: CASSQWTGGTDTQYF.